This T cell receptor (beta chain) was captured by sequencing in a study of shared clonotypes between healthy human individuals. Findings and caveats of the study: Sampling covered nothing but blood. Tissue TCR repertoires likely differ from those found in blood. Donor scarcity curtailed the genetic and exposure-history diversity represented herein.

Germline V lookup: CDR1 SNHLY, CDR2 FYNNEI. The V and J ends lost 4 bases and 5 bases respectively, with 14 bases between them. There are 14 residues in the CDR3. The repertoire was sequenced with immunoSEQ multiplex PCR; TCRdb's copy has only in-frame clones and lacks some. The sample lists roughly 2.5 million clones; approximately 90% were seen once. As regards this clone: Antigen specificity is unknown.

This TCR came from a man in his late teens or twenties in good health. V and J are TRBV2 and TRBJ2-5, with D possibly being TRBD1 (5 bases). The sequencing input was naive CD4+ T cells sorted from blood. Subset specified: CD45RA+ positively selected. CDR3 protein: CASSVGQLEETQYF. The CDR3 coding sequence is TGTGCCAGCAGTGTGGGGCAGCTCGAGGAGACCCAGTACTTC.